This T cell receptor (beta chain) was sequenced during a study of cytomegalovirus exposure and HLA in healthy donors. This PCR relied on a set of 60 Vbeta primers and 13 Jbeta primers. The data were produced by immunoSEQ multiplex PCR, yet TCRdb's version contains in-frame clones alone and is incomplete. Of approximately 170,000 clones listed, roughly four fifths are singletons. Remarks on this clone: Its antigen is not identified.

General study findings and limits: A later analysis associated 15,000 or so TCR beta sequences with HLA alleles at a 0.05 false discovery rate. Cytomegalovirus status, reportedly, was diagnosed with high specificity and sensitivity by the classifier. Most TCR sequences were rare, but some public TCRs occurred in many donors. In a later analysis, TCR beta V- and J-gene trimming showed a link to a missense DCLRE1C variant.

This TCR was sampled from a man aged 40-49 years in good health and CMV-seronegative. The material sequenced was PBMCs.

As DNA, the CDR3 is TGTGCCAGCAGCTTAGGTTTCGGGACAGTTACCTACGAGCAGTACTTC. Amino acids: CASSLGFGTVTYEQYF. J is TRBJ2-7 and V is TRBV7-9; TRBD1 matches at 7 bases. Germline trimming cut 1 base from V and 2 bases from J; bases unmatched to any gene: 8. CDR3 length equals 16 residues. Germline CDR1 and CDR2: SEHNR and FQNEAQ (reference sequence). The variable domain in full, with the rest retrieved from reference TRBV7-9 and TRBJ2-7, is DTGVSQNPRHKITKRGQNVTFRCDPISEHNRLYWYRQTLGQGPEFLTYFQNEAQLEKSRLLSDRFSAERPKGSFSTLEIQRTEQGDSAMYLCASSLGFGTVTYEQYFGPGTRLTVT.